Listed here are 28 T cell receptor beta chains from one sample, sequenced in a study of CD8 T cells in Susac syndrome. A quantity of about 0.45 to 1 ug RNA underwent reverse transcription using random hexamers. One entry per CDR3 protein results from TCRdb running MiXCR on the immunoSEQ multiplex PCR reads. The sample has some 190,000 distinct CDR3 sequences; under 97% are singletons. What was sequenced was CD4+ T cells from PBMCs. The receptor set was obtained from a human donor with multiple sclerosis.

The rearrangement uses TRBV2 and TRBJ1-4; tentatively, D is TRBD1 (5 bases). Germline values: CDR1 SNHLY, CDR2 FYNNEI. V lost 8 bases to trimming and J lost 6 bases, with 16 bases between them. CDR3 size: 14 residues. This CDR3 reads CASHGDGAYEKLFF. CDR3 DNA: TGTGCCAGCCATGGGGACGGTGCCTATGAAAAACTGTTTTTT.

This clonotype was found once. This rearrangement joins TRBV20-1 to TRBJ1-2; D call uncertain. The V end lost 5 bases, the J end lost 2 bases, and 6 bases lay between the germline ends. Germline V lookup: CDR1 DFQATT, CDR2 SNEGSKA (reference sequence). The CDR3 spans 11 residues. For the CDR3, the DNA is TGCAGTGCTGGCGGAAACTATGGCTACACCTTC. It is translated as CSAGGNYGYTF.

This chain uses TRBV30 with TRBJ1-2, with D hard to call. Trimming left V 4 bases short and J 6 bases short, with 15 bases between. The CDR3 has 13 amino acids. Germline CDR1 reads GTSNPN; CDR2 reads SVGIG (reference sequence). The CDR3 DNA reads as TGTGCCTGGACCATCGGGCTCCAGGATGGCTACACCTTC. It translates to CAWTIGLQDGYTF.

The chain couples TRBV2 to TRBJ1-6; 7 bases align to TRBD1. The CDR3 extends over 14 amino acids. The V segment lost 4 bases and the J segment 10 bases; nucleotides outside the gene matches: 7. CDR1 is SNHLY and CDR2 is FYNNEI in the germline V gene. CDR3 loop: CASSVRNRGSPLHF. CDR3 coding DNA: TGTGCCAGCAGTGTAAGGAACAGGGGATCACCCCTCCACTTT.

The V and J genes are TRBV20-1 and TRBJ2-3; D gene unclear. In germline, CDR1 is DFQATT, CDR2 SNEGSKA (reference sequence). The V and J ends lost 8 bases and 4 bases respectively, with 13 bases between them. This CDR3 region has 12 residues. CDR3: CSSAWGADTQYF. DNA of the CDR3: TGCAGTTCCGCGTGGGGTGCAGATACGCAGTATTTT.

The J gene is TRBJ2-7, the V gene TRBV4-1, with unresolved D. Germline lookup yields CDR1 MGHRA and CDR2 YSYEKL. The CDR3 covers 13 residues. Trimming shortened V by 4 bases and J by 2 bases, and 9 bases separated the two germline ends. The CDR3 spells CASSLGSTYEQYF. DNA of the CDR3: TGCGCCAGCAGCCTTGGTTCCACCTACGAGCAGTACTTC.

The chain carries TRBV6-5 and TRBJ1-2; 7 bases agree with TRBD1. V shed 6 bases and J 4 bases; nucleotides not matched to a gene: 11. The CDR3 consists of 15 residues. Germline V gene data show CDR1 as MNHEY and CDR2 as SVGAGI. The CDR3 nucleotides read TGTGCCAGCAGCACCACACACAGGGGTAGCTATGGCTACACCTTC. Its protein is CASSTTHRGSYGYTF.

This rearrangement joins TRBV20-1 to TRBJ2-5; 8 bases fit TRBD1. After removal of 6 bases from V and 3 bases from J, the junction contained 9 bases not matched to a gene. The CDR3 runs to 14 residues. Germline CDR1 reads DFQATT; CDR2 reads SNEGSKA (reference sequence). CDR3 sequence (DNA): TGCAGTGCCTATTATCAGGGGGCAGAAGAGACCCAGTACTTC. Translation gives CSAYYQGAEETQYF.

V usage is TRBV6-5 and J usage is TRBJ2-5; 8 bases fit TRBD2. The CDR3 contains 20 residues. The V and J ends lost 0 bases and 5 bases, in that order; junction bases with no gene match: 20. Germline CDR1 and CDR2: MNHEY and SVGAGI. The CDR3 nucleotides are TGTGCCAGCAGTTACTCGAATGGGGGTAGCGGGGACTCCTTCCCCGAGACCCAGTACTTC. Encoded protein: CASSYSNGGSGDSFPETQYF.

On this clonotype itself: One end of the junction does not line up with germline, which may come from a read error. This chain uses TRBV5-6 with TRBJ1-6; 10 positions match TRBD1. CDR1 is SGHDT, CDR2 YYEEEE, per germline. This CDR3 region has 19 residues. The CDR3 spells CAGSLPGEWKTGGDSPLHF. The CDR3 bases are TGTGCCGGCAGCTTGCCCGGGGAGTGGAAGACAGGGGGCGACTCACCCCTCCACTTT.

CDR3 protein: CASSSWDRAAEAFF. CDR3 nucleotide sequence: TGTGCCAGCAGCTCGTGGGACAGGGCTGCTGAAGCTTTCTTT. This chain uses TRBV5-4 with TRBJ1-1, with 9 bases lining up with TRBD1. This CDR3 is built from 14 residues. Unmatched junction bases numbered 6, after V lost 3 bases and J lost 6 bases. Germline V lookup: CDR1 SGHNT, CDR2 YYREEE (reference sequence).

The rearrangement joins TRBV3-1 to TRBJ2-6; D ambiguous. The germline V and J ends were trimmed by 3 bases and 0 bases, with 6 bases remaining between them. Germline values: CDR1 LGHDT, CDR2 YNNKEL (reference sequence). This CDR3 region has 15 residues. This CDR3 reads CASSQRSSGANVLTF. The CDR3 coding sequence is TGTGCCAGCAGCCAGCGTAGCTCTGGGGCCAACGTCCTGACTTTC.

The chain joins TRBV29-1 to TRBJ2-3, with TRBD1 as a possible D gene (5 bases). The CDR3 contains 12 residues. Germline V lookup: CDR1 SQVTM, CDR2 ANQGSEA. Trimming left V 1 base short and J 4 bases short, with 6 bases between. CDR3 protein: CSVEGGADTQYF. In DNA, the CDR3 is TGCAGCGTTGAAGGGGGCGCAGATACGCAGTATTTT.

The J gene is TRBJ2-5, the V gene TRBV20-1, with TRBD2 matching 8 bases. The V gene's germline CDR1 is DFQATT and CDR2 SNEGSKA (reference sequence). J gave up 2 bases and V 0 bases, and 14 bases lay outside the gene matches. CDR3 length equals 18 residues. DNA for the CDR3: TGCAGTGCTAGAGATCGCATAGCGGGGAGGGTTCGGCAAGAGACCCAGTACTTC. It specifies CSARDRIAGRVRQETQYF.

This clonotype was seen once. The chain recombines TRBV30 with TRBJ1-4, with TRBD1 identical over 7 bases. Looked up from germline, CDR1 is GTSNPN and CDR2 is SVGIG (reference sequence). This CDR3 is built from 12 residues. J gave up 10 bases and V 5 bases, and 7 bases lay outside the gene matches. The CDR3 DNA sequence: TGTGCCTGGGAGGGGGCGCAGGGAAAACTGTTTTTT. Protein product: CAWEGAQGKLFF.

The V call is TRBV4-1, the J call TRBJ1-2; 7 bases align to TRBD1. The germline V gene encodes CDR1 MGHRA and CDR2 YSYEKL. V was clipped by 3 bases and J by 5 bases; unmatched bases: 12. CDR3 length: 16 amino acids. CDR3 bases: TGCGCCAGCAGCCAGGACCAGGACAGGACGTCTTATGGCTACACCTTC. It codes for CASSQDQDRTSYGYTF.

The chain links TRBV12-3 or TRBV12-4 to TRBJ1-2, with 8 bases fitting TRBD1. V was pared by 3 bases and J by 8 bases, with 2 bases of the junction left unmatched. This CDR3 has 12 residues. The CDR3 nucleotides read TGTGCCAGCAGTTTGGACAGGGAAGGCTACACCTTC. This sequence encodes CASSLDREGYTF.

This clonotype showed up just a few times. The chain combines TRBV29-1 with TRBJ2-7; 7 bases are a match to TRBD1. The CDR3 runs to 13 residues. V trimming: 5 bases; J trimming: 2 bases; junction bases outside the gene matches: 6. Germline V gene sequence: CDR1 SQVTM, CDR2 ANQGSEA. The CDR3 is CSVSRDRAYEQYF. CDR3 sequence (DNA): TGCAGCGTTTCCCGGGACAGAGCCTACGAGCAGTACTTC.

The chain links TRBV20-1 to TRBJ2-7; D gene unclear. Between the trimmed V and J ends, which lost 1 base and 8 bases, there was a span of 12 bases. This CDR3 has 12 residues. Germline lookup yields CDR1 DFQATT and CDR2 SNEGSKA (reference sequence). CDR3 residues: CSARGSVVQQYF. The CDR3 region has the DNA TGCAGTGCTAGAGGCAGCGTGGTGCAGCAGTACTTC.

V is TRBV20-1 and J is TRBJ2-3, with TRBD2 matching 11 bases. The length of the CDR3 is 15 residues. The V gene's germline CDR1 is DFQATT and CDR2 SNEGSKA (reference sequence). Germline trimming cut 4 bases from V and 0 bases from J; bases unmatched to any gene: 3. Here the CDR3 reads CSATTSGDSTDTQYF. The CDR3 coding sequence is TGCAGTGCTACGACTAGCGGGGACAGCACAGATACGCAGTATTTT.

The table lists this clonotype with a count of one. The CDR3 nucleotides are TGCAGTGCTAGAGTGGGCACAGCCCCGGGCACAGATACGCAGTATTTT. Protein: CSARVGTAPGTDTQYF. The chain links TRBV20-1 to TRBJ2-3; D is undetermined. This CDR3 contains 16 residues. CDR1 is DFQATT, CDR2 SNEGSKA, per germline (reference sequence). Trimming took off 1 base at V and 1 base at J, with 15 bases between the two ends.

CDR3 amino acids: CASSLSGHSTDTQYF. CDR3 in DNA: TGTGCCAGCAGCTTATCAGGGCATAGCACAGATACGCAGTATTTT. This chain links TRBV7-9 with TRBJ2-3; tentative D call: TRBD1 (5 bases). The ends were cut back, 2 bases at V and 0 bases at J, with 9 bases in the middle. The CDR3 extends over 15 amino acids. Germline-derived CDR1 and CDR2 are SEHNR and FQNEAQ (reference sequence).

The rearrangement uses TRBV30 and TRBJ2-7, with 9 bases fitting TRBD2. The CDR3 sequence is 17 residues long. V lost 2 bases and J lost 4; bases outside the gene matches: 15. Germline V lookup: CDR1 GTSNPN, CDR2 SVGIG (reference sequence). CDR3 protein: CAWSPSGGIQSLYEQYF. CDR3 DNA sequence: TGTGCCTGGAGTCCCAGCGGGGGGATCCAAAGCCTTTACGAGCAGTACTTC.

This clonotype was detected only once. V usage is TRBV20-1 and J usage is TRBJ1-6; D possibly corresponds to TRBD1 (6 bases). The CDR3 contains 15 residues. Germline-derived CDR1 and CDR2 are DFQATT and SNEGSKA (reference sequence). V lost 1 base, J lost 6 bases, and 13 bases lay in between. CDR3 in DNA: TGCAGTGCTAGAGCGAAGACAGGCGCTAATTCACCCCTCCACTTT. Its translation: CSARAKTGANSPLHF.

The V and J genes are TRBV28 and TRBJ1-6; TRBD1 matches 9 bases. V shed 6 bases and J 10 bases; nucleotides not matched to a gene: 13. Germline V CDR1 and CDR2: MDHEN, SYDVKM. This CDR3 is 16 amino acids long. Written as DNA, the CDR3 is TGTGCCAGCAGGACTCCGGGACAGGGAATCGGGTCACCCCTCCACTTT. It yields the protein CASRTPGQGIGSPLHF.

This clonotype was recorded once. This rearrangement joins TRBV6-1 to TRBJ1-4; D remains ambiguous. V lost 4 bases, J lost 5 bases, and 5 bases lay in between. There are 12 residues in the CDR3. Per the germline V gene, CDR1 is MNHNS and CDR2 is SASEGT. CDR3 sequence: CASSAQNEKLFF. CDR3 nucleotides: TGTGCCAGCAGTGCTCAAAATGAAAAACTGTTTTTT.

The gene calls are TRBV7-2 and TRBJ1-4, with 7 bases matching TRBD1. Germline trimming cut 3 bases from V and 1 base from J; bases unmatched to any gene: 5. The CDR3 extends over 16 amino acids. In germline, CDR1 is SGHTA, CDR2 FQGNSA. The CDR3 protein is CASSFHRGGTNEKLFF. CDR3 DNA: TGTGCCAGCAGCTTCCACAGGGGTGGAACTAATGAAAAACTGTTTTTT.

This clonotype has just a few counts. This rearrangement joins TRBV20-1 to TRBJ2-7, with 8 bases that match TRBD1. V lost 1 base, J lost 3 bases, and 2 bases stayed unmatched. The length of the CDR3 is 13 residues. CDR1 and CDR2 from the germline V gene are DFQATT and SNEGSKA (reference sequence). In DNA, the CDR3 is TGCAGTGCTAGAGGCGACAGGGGCTACGAGCAGTACTTC. Protein product: CSARGDRGYEQYF.